This T cell receptor beta chain was observed in a study of T cell repertoires in cytomegalovirus infection (dated by TCRdb to the late 2010s). General notes on the study: Alongside well-studied HLA-B-restricted epitopes, the peptide stimulations were aimed at recently identified HLA-C-restricted CMV epitopes, whose presentation resists viral immunomodulation. Donor HLA type was relevant to the analysis, as public TCR beta signatures indicated carriage of CMV infection together with the matching HLA type. What the study reported, not specific to this receptor: Cumulative frequency of public TCR beta family members discriminated carriers of CMV infection plus the relevant HLA type in this cohort and an independent approximately 370-donor cohort. The ex vivo response was dominated by HLA-C-restricted CMV-specific TCR beta clonotypes, which also provided the single most frequent clonotype in two of eight donors.

There are a few counts of this clonotype. Its antigen is still unknown. The sample holds no much larger clone one base away, and base qualities are not on file. The treatment or condition label corresponds to: in vitro stimulation with specific CMV peptide epitopes to enrich CMV-specific T cells. Sequencing took place on an Illumina HiSeq 1500. TCRdb's own reprocessing of the public reads used fastp at Q25 and MiXCR and kept productive beta chains. Under each unique CDR3 protein, matching rows form one entry showing the most common genes and DNA. The sample contains fewer than 650,000 distinct CDR3 sequences, roughly 42% of them found a single time. The ten largest make up 48% of the sample. For CDR1 and CDR2, the germline V gene lists MGHRA and YSYEKL. From the cysteine up to the phenylalanine, the CDR3 has a length of 12 residues. Only CDR3 DNA remains: 36 bases, in frame from the first base. Trimming removed 1 base from V and 15 bases from J; the gene matches leave 4 bases unexplained.

The receptor comes from a human donor in good health (CMV status not recorded). Some clones in this sample may be carry-over from other donors' samples. The starting material was cultured PBMCs, obtained from culture after CMV antigen stimulation. The chain is assembled from TRBV4-1 and TRBJ2-1, with 9 central nucleotides matching TRBD2. CDR3 region: CASSQVAGVVFF. The sequence in DNA is TGCGCCAGCAGCCAAGTAGCGGGAGTGGTGTTCTTC.